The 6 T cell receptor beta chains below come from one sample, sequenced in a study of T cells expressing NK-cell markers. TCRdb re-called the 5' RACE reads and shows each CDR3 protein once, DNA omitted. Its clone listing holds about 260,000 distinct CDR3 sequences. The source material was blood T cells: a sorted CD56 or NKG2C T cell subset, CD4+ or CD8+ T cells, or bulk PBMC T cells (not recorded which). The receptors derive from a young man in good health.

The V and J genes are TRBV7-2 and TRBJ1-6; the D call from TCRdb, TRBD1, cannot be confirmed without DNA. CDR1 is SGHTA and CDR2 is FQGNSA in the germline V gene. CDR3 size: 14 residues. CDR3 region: CASKGQTGNSPLHF.

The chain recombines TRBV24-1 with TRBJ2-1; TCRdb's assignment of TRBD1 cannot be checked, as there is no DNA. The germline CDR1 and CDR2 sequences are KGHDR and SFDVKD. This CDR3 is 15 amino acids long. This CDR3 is CATRPRLDPGNEQFF.

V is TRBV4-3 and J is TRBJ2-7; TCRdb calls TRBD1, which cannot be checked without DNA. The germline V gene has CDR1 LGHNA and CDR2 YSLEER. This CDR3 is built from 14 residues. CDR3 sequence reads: CASSQEGRGYEQYF.

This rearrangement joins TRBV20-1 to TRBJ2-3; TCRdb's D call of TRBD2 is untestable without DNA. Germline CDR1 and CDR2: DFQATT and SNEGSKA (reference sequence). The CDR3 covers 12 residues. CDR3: CSARRAPDTQYF.

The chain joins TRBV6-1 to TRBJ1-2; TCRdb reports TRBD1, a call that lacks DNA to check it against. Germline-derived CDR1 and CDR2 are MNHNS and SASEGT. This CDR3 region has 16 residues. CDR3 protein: CASRLTDRDYIYGYTF.

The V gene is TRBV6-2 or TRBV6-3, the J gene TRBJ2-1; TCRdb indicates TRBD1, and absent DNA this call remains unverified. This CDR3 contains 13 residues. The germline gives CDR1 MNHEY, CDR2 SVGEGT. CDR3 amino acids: CASLQGTYNEQFF.